This TCR beta chain was documented in a study of cytomegalovirus exposure and HLA in healthy donors (dated by TCRdb to 2016 to 2017). In the study overall: An earlier analysis of some 620 of the donors reported 276 Gb of sequence data and 95 million to 130 million unique TCR beta sequences obtained from some 200 million T cells. About 300 gigabases of sequencing data and approximately 85 million unique TCR sequences were included in an early release covering 550 to 800 HLA-typed donors. The genetic ancestry cluster associated with self-reported Caucasian donors included 81% of the roughly 410 genotyped donors. The study aimed to test whether cataloging public T cell receptors could reveal signatures of past pathogen exposure. The study profiled the T cell repertoires of about 720 subjects by immunosequencing and related them to cytomegalovirus serostatus. Besides the first cohort of some 670 subjects, a separate validation cohort made up of 120 or so different subjects was used. To predict cytomegalovirus infection status, the study combined high-throughput TCR immunosequencing, statistical association of individual TCRs with disease status, and machine learning. In a later analysis, previously published TCR beta repertoires from 550 to 700 donors were re-analyzed and high-resolution HLA genotyping was added so that TCR occurrence patterns could be studied. In the later analysis, no new phenotypic data were used to find candidate immune exposures; instead, reliance was placed on TCR beta sequences and their occurrence across donors. To decide whether each TCR beta V gene segment behaved as functional or pseudogenic, an earlier analysis of some 600 of the donors relied on high-throughput TCR beta sequencing. Alongside the repertoire data, information on donor age, sex, ethnicity and CMV serostatus was compiled. A later genetic analysis used genome-wide SNP genotypes for about 60% of the 666 donors, treating that subset as a discovery cohort. All discovery cohort repertoires had been generated using a single sequencing platform. Class I and class II HLA loci were covered by the typing at four-digit resolution. Typing coverage differed by locus: A, B, C, DRB1 and DQB1 were typed in about 620-640 donors, DQA1 in roughly 500, DPA1 in 600 to 610, and DPB1 in roughly 470. About 5 DR-DQ haplotypes were handled as single units for association and clustering, since linkage in the cohort was strong. On average, around 240,000 unique TCR beta nucleotide sequences were sequenced per donor among some 420 genotyped donors of the cohort, with roughly 18% of those sequences being non-productive.

General findings and caveats noted by the study authors: The classifier was reported to diagnose cytomegalovirus status with high specificity and sensitivity in both the original cohort and the validation cohort. Because HLA typing was missing for some donors at each locus, association tests included only the typed subset. The sequencing pipeline was judged likely to have produced a cluster of highly shared sequence variants as a technical artifact. In a later analysis, TCR association rates were found to vary across HLA loci, with the most associated TCRs seen for DRB1 alleles and the fewest for HLA-C alleles. In a later analysis, 15,000 to 20,000 TCR beta sequences were associated with specific HLA alleles at a false discovery rate of 0.05. Linkage disequilibrium might explain the correlated functional status among segregating V segments, but an unknown experimental factor could not be excluded. In this cohort, only TCR beta chains were sequenced, and detectable features were limited by the absence of alpha or paired-chain data. A later analysis found that HLA-associated TCR beta chains were more clonally expanded and had lower generation probabilities than equally common non-associated chains. A later genetic analysis reported fewer N-insertions in productive TCRs among donors in an Asian-associated ancestry cluster than the 666-donor mean. Across donors, most TCR sequences were observed very rarely, whereas some public TCRs were present in many individuals. A later analysis reported that several top co-occurrence clusters appeared linked to parvovirus B19, influenza, CMV and Epstein-Barr virus. For the cohort, immune exposure information was limited to CMV serostatus. Some IMGT-functional V segments, including TRBV6-2 and TRBV6-3, could not be told apart with the 87-base-pair reads, so those segments were excluded. In a later analysis, most CMV-associated TCR beta chains were found to appear HLA-restricted, with HLA associations seemingly driven largely by CMV exposure. V-gene and J-gene trimming of TCR beta chains was associated with a missense DCLRE1C variant in a later genetic analysis, and the association was replicated in an independent cohort. A further reported finding was that TCR beta sequences accurately predicted the HLA-A and HLA-B alleles for most subjects in the first cohort. The study listed over 150 TCR beta chains as associated with cytomegalovirus. In an earlier analysis of about 600 of the donors, most TCR beta V segments appeared in productive rearrangements about 87% or about 30% of the time, broadly matching IMGT annotations. According to the authors, the approach could potentially be generalized to other disease states and immunological phenotypes. The earlier analysis of 587 of the donors excluded some 15 rarely observed V segments, including chromosome 9 orphons, because counts were too low. A few of the identified cytomegalovirus-associated TCR beta chains were confirmed in vitro to be specific for cytomegalovirus antigens. When HLA alleles, especially DR and DQ, strongly co-occurred, attributing TCR associations to individual alleles was difficult. Sequencing depth was assumed to be roughly uniform across donors in the presence/absence analyses, though that assumption may not hold.

Library method: the immunoSEQ multiplex PCR assay. The multiplex PCR relied on a mix of 60 forward primers for TCR Vbeta segments and 13 reverse primers for TCR Jbeta segments. Amplification of the CDR3 region of rearranged TCR beta genes was performed with a multiplex PCR assay on genomic DNA. The amplified TCR beta libraries were sequenced on the Illumina HiSeq System as 87-base-pair reads. From the authors' description of their analysis: Across the 500 to 750 repertoires, a later analysis counted roughly 84 million unique TCR beta chains, around 10 million of which were shared by at least two donors. To remove PCR and sequencing errors, raw reads were error-corrected and collapsed into unique sequences using a nearest-neighbor algorithm that merged closely related sequences. Alignment of CDR3 sequences to IMGT reference sequences was used to assign V, D and J gene segments. For a sequence to be retained, a match of at least six nucleotides was required to both a V gene segment and a J gene segment. A rearrangement counted as productive if the CDR3 had no stop codons and remained in frame with V and J, and every other rearrangement counted as non-productive. Following IMGT convention, CDR3 was defined as the stretch from the second conserved V-encoded cysteine to the conserved J-encoded phenylalanine. The earlier analysis of some 550 of the donors excluded any sequence lacking an unambiguous match to a single V gene segment. An earlier analysis of almost 600 of the donors classified V segments as functional when productive rearrangements were above 56.7% and as segregating when the standard deviation between donors was above 5%. A statistical classification framework was built for diagnosing cytomegalovirus status from the catalog of TCR beta chain sequences. V and J gene assignment, in a later analysis, came from comparing TCR nucleotide sequences with IMGT/GENE-DB human TR gene sequences. In a later analysis, CDR3 sequences and most-parsimonious VDJ recombination scenarios were assigned using the TCRdist pipeline. In a later analysis, every TCR beta chain was defined by the combination of its CDR3 amino acid sequence and its V-gene family, and reads without a unique V-gene family were dropped. As a way to deal with suspected cross-contamination and a sequencing artifact, a later analysis dropped approximately 590 nucleotide sequences that were highly shared and had low generation probability. In a later analysis, a clonal expansion index for each public chain was calculated from normalized within-repertoire ranks of inferred template counts. In a later analysis, generation probabilities were computed using a VDJ recombination model fitted to out-of-frame rearrangements, and the results were checked against IGoR. A later analysis scored TCR-TCR, TCR-HLA and TCR-CMV co-occurrence with hypergeometric tests, applying a repertoire-size bias correction to TCR pairs. In a later analysis, false discovery rates were estimated by permuting HLA or CMV assignments 20 times. In a later analysis, co-occurring TCRs were grouped using DBSCAN, and TCRdist sequence similarity was added for clustering within HLA-allele-positive subsets. Co-occurrence clustering excluded repertoires with fewer than 30,000 or more than 120,000 public chains, plus five with anomalous nucleotide sharing. TCRdb took over this immuneACCESS table, retaining in-frame rearrangements with V and J assigned. Such tables are incomplete; in checked studies, under half of the missing clones stem from an unresolved V gene, and the remainder is unexplained. For V, J and clone size, that table is used; D and trimming come from the DNA. The sample data list fewer than 200,000 clones, and about 80% of these were observed just once. Jointly, the top ten make up around 9.8% of the sample.

Spanning cysteine to phenylalanine, the CDR3 consists of 15 amino acids. Here the CDR3 DNA is all that survives: 45 bases in frame from base 1. Relative to germline, V is missing 6 bases and J is missing 5 bases, with 4 bases of the junction outside any gene match. From a lookup of the germline V gene (reference sequence), CDR1 and CDR2 are MNHNY and SVGAGI. To note about this clone: Its antigen is still unknown. Per-nucleotide qualities are absent, and no much larger clonotype sits a single base away.

The cohort comprised more than 550 healthy bone marrow donors. At the time of sampling, every cohort member was nominally healthy, though immune exposures that went unrecorded were likely present. The donor was CMV seropositive and was included in the group of 250 to 350 seropositive cohort members. Every donor gave a peripheral blood sample, and the peripheral blood mononuclear cells from that sample were used for TCR beta sequencing. Genomic DNA extraction from the blood cell samples was performed with the Qiagen DNeasy Blood Extraction Kit. The sequence came from a young man in good health and CMV-seropositive. The chain employs TRBV6-6 and TRBJ2-2, with 12 bases aligning to TRBD2. The sequenced sample was PBMCs. The sequence in DNA is TGTGCCAGCAGCCCACTAGCGGGGGGAACCGGGGAGCTGTTTTTT. It translates as CASSPLAGGTGELFF.